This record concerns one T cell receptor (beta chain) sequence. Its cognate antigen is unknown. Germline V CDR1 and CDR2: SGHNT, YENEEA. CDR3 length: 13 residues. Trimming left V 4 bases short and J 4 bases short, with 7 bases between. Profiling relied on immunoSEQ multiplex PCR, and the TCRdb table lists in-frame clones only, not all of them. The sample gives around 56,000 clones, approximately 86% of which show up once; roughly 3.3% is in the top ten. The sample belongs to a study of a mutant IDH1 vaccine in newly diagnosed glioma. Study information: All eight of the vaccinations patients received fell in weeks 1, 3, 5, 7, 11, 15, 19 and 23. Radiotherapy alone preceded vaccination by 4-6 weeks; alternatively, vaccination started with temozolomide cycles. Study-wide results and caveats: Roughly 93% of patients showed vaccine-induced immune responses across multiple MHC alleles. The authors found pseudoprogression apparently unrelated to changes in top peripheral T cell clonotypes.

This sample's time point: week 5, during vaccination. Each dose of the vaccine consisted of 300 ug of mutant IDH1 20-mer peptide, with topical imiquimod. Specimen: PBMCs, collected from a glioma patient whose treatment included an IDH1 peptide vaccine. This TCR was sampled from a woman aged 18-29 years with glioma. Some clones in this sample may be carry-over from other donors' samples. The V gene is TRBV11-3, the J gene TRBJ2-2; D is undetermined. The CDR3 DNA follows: TGTGCCAGCAGCTCCCGGACCACCGGGGAGCTGTTTTTT. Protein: CASSSRTTGELFF.